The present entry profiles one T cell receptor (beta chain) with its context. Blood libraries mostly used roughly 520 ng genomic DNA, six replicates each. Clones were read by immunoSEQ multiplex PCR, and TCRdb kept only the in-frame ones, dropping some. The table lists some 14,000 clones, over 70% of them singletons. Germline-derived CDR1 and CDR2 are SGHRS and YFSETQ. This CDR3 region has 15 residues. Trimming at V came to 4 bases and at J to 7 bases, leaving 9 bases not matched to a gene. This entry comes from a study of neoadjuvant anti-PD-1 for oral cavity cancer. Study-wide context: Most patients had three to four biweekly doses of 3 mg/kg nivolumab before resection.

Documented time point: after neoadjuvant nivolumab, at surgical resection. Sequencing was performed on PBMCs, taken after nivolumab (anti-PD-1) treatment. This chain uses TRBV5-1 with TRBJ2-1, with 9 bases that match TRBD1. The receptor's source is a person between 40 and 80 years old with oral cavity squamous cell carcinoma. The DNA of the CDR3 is TGCGCCAGCAGCCTTACAGGGGGCGCACAGAATGAGCAGTTCTTC. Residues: CASSLTGGAQNEQFF.